This T cell receptor beta chain was sequenced during a study of post-analysis software for immune sequencing data. Study outcomes and limitations: Five TRBV segments, including TRBV5-6, TRBV5-1 and TRBV20-1, were more frequent in patients than controls.

Presence of unique molecular identifiers characterized the TCR beta cDNA libraries. In TCRdb, the PCR reads were re-called with MiXCR into one record per CDR3 protein. The table records fewer than 550,000 distinct CDR3 sequences, approximately 34% of them present only once. Trimming left V 2 bases short and J 4 bases short, with 15 bases between. In germline, CDR1 is SGHRS, CDR2 YFSETQ. The CDR3 loop spans 15 amino acids. To note about this clonotype: Its specificity is unknown.

The TCR comes from a girl under 18 with multiple sclerosis. The sequencing sample was made of blood. This sequence joins TRBV5-1 and TRBJ1-1; unclear D gene. CDR3 DNA: TGCGCCAGCAGCTTCTATGGGGAGAGATTCACTGAAGCTTTCTTT. Translated: CASSFYGERFTEAFF.